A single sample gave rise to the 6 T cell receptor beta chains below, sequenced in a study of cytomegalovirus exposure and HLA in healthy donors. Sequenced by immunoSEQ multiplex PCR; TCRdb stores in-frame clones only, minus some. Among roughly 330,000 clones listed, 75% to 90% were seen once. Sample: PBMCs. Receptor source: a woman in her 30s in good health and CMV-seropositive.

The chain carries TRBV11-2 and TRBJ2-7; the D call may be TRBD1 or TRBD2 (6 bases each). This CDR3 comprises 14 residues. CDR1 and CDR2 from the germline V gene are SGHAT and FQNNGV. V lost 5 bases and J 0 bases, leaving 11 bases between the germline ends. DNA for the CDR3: TGTGCCAGCAGCGAACCGGGGGCCTCCTACGAGCAGTACTTC. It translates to CASSEPGASYEQYF.

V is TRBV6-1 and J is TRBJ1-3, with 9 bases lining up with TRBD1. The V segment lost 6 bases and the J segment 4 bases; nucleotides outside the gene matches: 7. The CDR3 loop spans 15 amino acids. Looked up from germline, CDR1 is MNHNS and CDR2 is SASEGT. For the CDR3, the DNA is TGTGCCAGCAGCCAACAGGGGGCGAGGGGAAACACCATATATTTT. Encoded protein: CASSQQGARGNTIYF.

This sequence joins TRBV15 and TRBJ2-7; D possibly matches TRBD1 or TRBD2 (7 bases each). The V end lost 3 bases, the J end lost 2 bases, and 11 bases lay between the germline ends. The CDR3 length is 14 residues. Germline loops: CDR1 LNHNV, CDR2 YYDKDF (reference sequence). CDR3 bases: TGTGCCACCAGCAGGGGGAGGGGGCCCTACGAGCAGTACTTC. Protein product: CATSRGRGPYEQYF.

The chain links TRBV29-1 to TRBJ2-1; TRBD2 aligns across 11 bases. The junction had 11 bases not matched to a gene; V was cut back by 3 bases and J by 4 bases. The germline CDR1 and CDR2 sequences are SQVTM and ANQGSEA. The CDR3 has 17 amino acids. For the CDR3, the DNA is TGCAGCGTTGAGGGCAGCTTAGCGGGAGGGGGATACAATGAGCAGTTCTTC. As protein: CSVEGSLAGGGYNEQFF.

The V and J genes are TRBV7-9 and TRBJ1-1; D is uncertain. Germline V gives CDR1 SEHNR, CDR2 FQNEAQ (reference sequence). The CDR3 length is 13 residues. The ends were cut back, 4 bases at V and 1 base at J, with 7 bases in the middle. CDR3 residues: CASSYSPNTEAFF. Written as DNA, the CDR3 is TGTGCCAGCAGCTATAGCCCGAACACTGAAGCTTTCTTT.

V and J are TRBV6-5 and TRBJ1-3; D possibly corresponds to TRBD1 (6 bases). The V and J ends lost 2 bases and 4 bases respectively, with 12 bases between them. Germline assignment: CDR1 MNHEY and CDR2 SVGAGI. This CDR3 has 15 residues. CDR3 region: CASSYSTGPGNTIYF. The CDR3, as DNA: TGTGCCAGCAGTTACAGCACAGGGCCGGGAAACACCATATATTTT.